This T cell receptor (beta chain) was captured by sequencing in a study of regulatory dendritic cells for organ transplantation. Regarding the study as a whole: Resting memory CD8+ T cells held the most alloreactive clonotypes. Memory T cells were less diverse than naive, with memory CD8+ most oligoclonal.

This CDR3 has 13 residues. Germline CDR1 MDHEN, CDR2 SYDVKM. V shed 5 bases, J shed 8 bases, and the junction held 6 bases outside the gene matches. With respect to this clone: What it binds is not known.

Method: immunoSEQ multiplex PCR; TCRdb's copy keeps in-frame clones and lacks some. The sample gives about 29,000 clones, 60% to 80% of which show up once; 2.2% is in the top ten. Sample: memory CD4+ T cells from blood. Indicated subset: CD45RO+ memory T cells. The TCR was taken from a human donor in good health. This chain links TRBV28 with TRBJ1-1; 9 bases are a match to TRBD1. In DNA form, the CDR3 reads TGTGCCAGCAGTGAACGGACAGGGGCAGAAGCTTTCTTT. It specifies CASSERTGAEAFF.